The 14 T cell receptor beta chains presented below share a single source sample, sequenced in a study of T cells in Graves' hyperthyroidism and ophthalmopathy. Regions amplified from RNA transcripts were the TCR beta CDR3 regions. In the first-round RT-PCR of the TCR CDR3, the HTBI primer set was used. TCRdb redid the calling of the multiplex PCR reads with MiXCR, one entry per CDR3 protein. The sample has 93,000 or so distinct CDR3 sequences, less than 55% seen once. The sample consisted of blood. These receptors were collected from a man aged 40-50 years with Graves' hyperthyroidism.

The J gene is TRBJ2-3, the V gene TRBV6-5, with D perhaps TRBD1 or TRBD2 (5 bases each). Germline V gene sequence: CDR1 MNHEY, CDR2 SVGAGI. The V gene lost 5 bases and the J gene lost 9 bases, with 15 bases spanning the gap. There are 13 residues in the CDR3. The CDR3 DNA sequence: TGTGCCAGCAGTGAAGCCCGGGGCATCACGCAGTATTTT. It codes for CASSEARGITQYF.

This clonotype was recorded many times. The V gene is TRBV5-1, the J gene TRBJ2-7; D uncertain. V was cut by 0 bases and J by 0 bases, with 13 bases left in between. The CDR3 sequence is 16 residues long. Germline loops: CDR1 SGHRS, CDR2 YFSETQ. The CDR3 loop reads CASSLAEVLRSYEQYF. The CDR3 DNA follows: TGCGCCAGCAGCTTGGCCGAGGTGTTGCGCTCCTACGAGCAGTACTTC.

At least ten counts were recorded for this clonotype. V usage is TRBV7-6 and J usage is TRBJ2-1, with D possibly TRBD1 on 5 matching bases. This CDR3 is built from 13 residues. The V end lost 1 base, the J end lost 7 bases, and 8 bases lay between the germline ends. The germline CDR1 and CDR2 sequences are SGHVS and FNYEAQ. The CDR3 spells CASSLGQPNEQFF. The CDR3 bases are TGTGCCAGCAGCTTAGGACAGCCAAATGAGCAGTTCTTC.

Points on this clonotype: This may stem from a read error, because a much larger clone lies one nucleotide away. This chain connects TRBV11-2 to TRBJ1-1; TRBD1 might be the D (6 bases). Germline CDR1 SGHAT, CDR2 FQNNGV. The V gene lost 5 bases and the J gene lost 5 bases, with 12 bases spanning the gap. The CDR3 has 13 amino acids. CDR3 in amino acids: CASSVGAQTEAFF. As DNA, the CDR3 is TGTGCCAGCAGCGTGGGGGCCCAAACTGAAGCTTTCTTT.

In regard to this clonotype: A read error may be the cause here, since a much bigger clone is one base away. The CDR3 nucleotides read TGTGCCAGCAGCTTAAAGGGATACCCGAACACTGAAGCTTTCTTT. Encoded protein: CASSLKGYPNTEAFF. V usage is TRBV11-2 and J usage is TRBJ1-1, with no clear D. The V end lost 2 bases, the J end lost 1 base, and 11 bases lay between the germline ends. This CDR3 has 15 amino acids. Germline V gives CDR1 SGHAT, CDR2 FQNNGV.

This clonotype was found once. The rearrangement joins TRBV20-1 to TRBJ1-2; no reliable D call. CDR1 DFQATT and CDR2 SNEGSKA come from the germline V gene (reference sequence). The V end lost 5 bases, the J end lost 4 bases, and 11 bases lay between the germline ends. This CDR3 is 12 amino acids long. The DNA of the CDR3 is TGCAGTGCTCTCGAACAGTTCTATGGCTACACCTTC. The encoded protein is CSALEQFYGYTF.

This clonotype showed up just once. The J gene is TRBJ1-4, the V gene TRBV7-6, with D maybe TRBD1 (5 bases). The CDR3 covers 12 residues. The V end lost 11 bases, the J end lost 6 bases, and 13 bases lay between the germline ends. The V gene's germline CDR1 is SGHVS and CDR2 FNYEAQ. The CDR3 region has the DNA TGTGCCTGCGGGGCCCTCGATGAAAAACTGTTTTTT. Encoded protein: CACGALDEKLFF. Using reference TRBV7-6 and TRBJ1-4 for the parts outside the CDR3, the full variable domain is GAGVSQSPRYKVTKRGQDVALRCDPISGHVSLYWYRQALGQGPEFLTYFNYEAQQDKSGLPNDRFSAERPEGSISTLTIQRTEQRDSAMYRCACGALDEKLFFGSGTQLSVL.

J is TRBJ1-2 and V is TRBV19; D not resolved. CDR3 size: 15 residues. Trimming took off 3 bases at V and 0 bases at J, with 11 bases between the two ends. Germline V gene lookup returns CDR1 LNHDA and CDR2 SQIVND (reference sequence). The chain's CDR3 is CASSIGVITNYGYTF. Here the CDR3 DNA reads TGTGCCAGTAGTATCGGGGTCATTACTAACTATGGCTACACCTTC.

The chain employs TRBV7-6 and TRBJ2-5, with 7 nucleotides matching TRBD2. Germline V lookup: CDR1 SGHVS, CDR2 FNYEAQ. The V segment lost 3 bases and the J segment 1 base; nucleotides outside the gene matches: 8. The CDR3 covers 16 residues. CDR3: CASSLGAGSFQETQYF. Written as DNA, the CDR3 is TGTGCCAGCAGCTTGGGAGCGGGATCGTTCCAAGAGACCCAGTACTTC.

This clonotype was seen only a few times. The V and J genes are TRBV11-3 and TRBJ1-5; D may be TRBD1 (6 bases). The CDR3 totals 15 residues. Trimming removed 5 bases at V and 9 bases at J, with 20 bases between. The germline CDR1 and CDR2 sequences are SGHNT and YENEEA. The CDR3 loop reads CASSPVDRWQPPQHF. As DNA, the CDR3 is TGTGCCAGCAGCCCGGTCGACAGGTGGCAACCGCCCCAGCATTTT.

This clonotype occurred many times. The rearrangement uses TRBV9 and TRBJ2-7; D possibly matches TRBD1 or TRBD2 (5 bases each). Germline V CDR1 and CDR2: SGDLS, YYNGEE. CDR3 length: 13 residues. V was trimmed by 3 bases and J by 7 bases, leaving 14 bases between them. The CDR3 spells CASSAGTGYEQYF. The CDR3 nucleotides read TGTGCCAGCAGCGCTGGGACCGGGTATGAGCAGTACTTC.

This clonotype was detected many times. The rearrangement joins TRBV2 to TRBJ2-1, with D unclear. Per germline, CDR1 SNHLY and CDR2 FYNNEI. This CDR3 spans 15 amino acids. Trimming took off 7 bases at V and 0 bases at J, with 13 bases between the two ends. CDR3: CASIYRPASYNEQFF. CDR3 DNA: TGTGCCAGCATTTATCGGCCAGCCTCCTACAATGAGCAGTTCTTC.

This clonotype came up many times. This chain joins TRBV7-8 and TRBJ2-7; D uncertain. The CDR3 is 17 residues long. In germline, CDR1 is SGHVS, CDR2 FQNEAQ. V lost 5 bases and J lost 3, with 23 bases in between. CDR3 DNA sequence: TGTGCCAGCAGCCCCCCCCGCCGCGAACTACCCGACTACGAGCAGTACTTC. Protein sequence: CASSPPRRELPDYEQYF.

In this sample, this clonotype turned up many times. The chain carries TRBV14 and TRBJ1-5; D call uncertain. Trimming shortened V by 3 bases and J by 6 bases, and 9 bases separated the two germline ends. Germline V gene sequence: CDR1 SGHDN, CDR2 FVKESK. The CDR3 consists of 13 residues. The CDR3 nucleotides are TGTGCCAGCAGCCAGGAGACTATTCAGCCCCAGCATTTT. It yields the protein CASSQETIQPQHF.